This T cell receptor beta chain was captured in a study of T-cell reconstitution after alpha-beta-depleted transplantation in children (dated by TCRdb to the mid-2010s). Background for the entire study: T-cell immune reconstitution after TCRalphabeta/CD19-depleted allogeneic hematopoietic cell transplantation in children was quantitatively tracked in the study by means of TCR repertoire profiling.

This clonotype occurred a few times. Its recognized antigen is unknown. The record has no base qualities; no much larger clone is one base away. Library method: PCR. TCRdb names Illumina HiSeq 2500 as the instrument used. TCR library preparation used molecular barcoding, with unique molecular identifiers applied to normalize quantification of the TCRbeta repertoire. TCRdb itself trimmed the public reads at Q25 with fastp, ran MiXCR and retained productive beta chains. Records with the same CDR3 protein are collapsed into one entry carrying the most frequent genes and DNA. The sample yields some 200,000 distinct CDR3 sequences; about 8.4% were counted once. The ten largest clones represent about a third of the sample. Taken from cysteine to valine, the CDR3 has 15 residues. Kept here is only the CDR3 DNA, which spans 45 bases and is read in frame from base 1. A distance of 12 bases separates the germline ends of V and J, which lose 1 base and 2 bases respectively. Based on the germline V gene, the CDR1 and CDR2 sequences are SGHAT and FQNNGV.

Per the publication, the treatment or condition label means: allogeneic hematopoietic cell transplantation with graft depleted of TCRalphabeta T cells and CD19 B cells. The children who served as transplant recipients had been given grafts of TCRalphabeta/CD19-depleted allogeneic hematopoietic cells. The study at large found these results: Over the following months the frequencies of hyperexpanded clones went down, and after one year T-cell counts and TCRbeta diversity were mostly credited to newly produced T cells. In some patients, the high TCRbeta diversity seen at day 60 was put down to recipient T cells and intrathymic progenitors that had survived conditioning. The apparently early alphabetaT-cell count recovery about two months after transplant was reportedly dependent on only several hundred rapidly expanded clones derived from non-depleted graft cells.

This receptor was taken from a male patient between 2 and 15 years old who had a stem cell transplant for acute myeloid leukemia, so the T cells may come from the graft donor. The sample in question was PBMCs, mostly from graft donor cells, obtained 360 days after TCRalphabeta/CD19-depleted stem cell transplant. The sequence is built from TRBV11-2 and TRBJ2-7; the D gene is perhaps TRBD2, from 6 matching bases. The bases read TGTGCCAGCAGCTTAGGAGCGGGCGGGGCCTACGAGCAGTACGTC. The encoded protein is CASSLGAGGAYEQYV.